The next 5 T cell receptor beta chains were all read from a single sample in a study of human T cells and chemical hapten exposure. The time point here: patch test 2, 6 weeks after DPC sensitization. Treatment given: therapeutic diphenylcyclopropenone sensitization with weekly scalp DPC. In TCRdb, the RACE reads were re-called with MiXCR into one record per CDR3 protein. Of approximately 84,000 distinct CDR3 sequences listed, about 10% are singletons. The sequenced sample was whole blood, obtained in connection with sensitization to the hapten diphenylcyclopropenone (DPC). Receptor source: a woman aged 25 to 45 with alopecia areata. Some clones in this sample may be carry-over from other donors' samples.

The rearrangement links TRBV25-1 to TRBJ2-5, with D possibly TRBD2 on 5 matching bases. V shed 5 bases and J shed 1 base, with 20 bases lying between them. This CDR3 has 17 amino acids. Germline CDR1 reads MGHDK; CDR2 reads SYGVNS. CDR3 DNA sequence: TGTGCCAGCAGTCCTCCCGGATGGGAGTGGGGCCAAGAGACCCAGTACTTC. This codes for CASSPPGWEWGQETQYF.

This clonotype was counted only a few times. The chain links TRBV20-1 to TRBJ2-7; maybe TRBD2 (7 bases). This CDR3 region has 16 residues. The ends were cut back, 2 bases at V and 2 bases at J, with 19 bases in the middle. CDR1 DFQATT and CDR2 SNEGSKA come from the germline V gene (reference sequence). The CDR3: CSARPSTGTITYEQYF. The CDR3 DNA is TGCAGTGCTAGACCCTCCACAGGGACTATAACCTACGAGCAGTACTTC.

This clonotype was seen only a few times. J is TRBJ1-1 and V is TRBV7-9, with D uncertain. V lost 1 base to trimming and J lost 3 bases, with 6 bases between them. The germline CDR1 and CDR2 sequences are SEHNR and FQNEAQ (reference sequence). The CDR3 is made up of 13 amino acids. The chain's CDR3 is CASSLGTHTEAFF. The DNA for the CDR3 is TGTGCCAGCAGCTTAGGTACACACACTGAAGCTTTCTTT.

This clonotype was seen many times. The chain has TRBV29-1 and TRBJ2-7; 9 nucleotides match TRBD1. The CDR3 is 14 residues long. J gave up 6 bases and V 5 bases, and 11 bases lay outside the gene matches. Germline CDR1 SQVTM, CDR2 ANQGSEA. The CDR3 sequence: CSVTPRDRAVEQYF. CDR3 in DNA: TGCAGCGTTACTCCCCGGGACAGGGCTGTCGAGCAGTACTTC.

The rearrangement uses TRBV30 and TRBJ1-5, with D uncertain. The ends were cut back, 0 bases at V and 2 bases at J, with 11 bases in the middle. The CDR3 is made up of 15 amino acids. Germline-derived CDR1 and CDR2 are GTSNPN and SVGIG (reference sequence). The CDR3 loop reads CAWSVRGRGNQPQHF. CDR3 coding DNA: TGTGCCTGGAGTGTACGTGGGAGGGGCAATCAGCCCCAGCATTTT.